One and the same sample provided the 16 T cell receptor beta chains below, sequenced in a study of memory CD4+ T cells and cytomegalovirus serostatus. The data were produced by immunoSEQ multiplex PCR, yet TCRdb's version contains in-frame clones alone and is incomplete. The data hold about 38,000 clones, with 79% observed a single time. The sort gate was single viable CD3+CD4+CD8-CD45RO+ cells for memory CD4+ T cells. The sample consisted of memory CD4+ T cells from blood. These TCRs come from an adult in good health and CMV-seropositive.

This rearrangement joins TRBV19 to TRBJ1-3; D not certain. The germline V gene has CDR1 LNHDA and CDR2 SQIVND (reference sequence). The CDR3 spans 15 residues. Trimming removed 6 bases at V and 0 bases at J, with 12 bases between. In DNA, the CDR3 is TGTGCCAGTAGCTTCCCCGGGAACTCTGGAAACACCATATATTTT. This translates into CASSFPGNSGNTIYF.

The V call is TRBV18, the J call TRBJ1-1, with a possible D match to TRBD1 (6 bases). Germline CDR1 KGHSH, CDR2 LQKENI. V lost 5 bases to trimming and J lost 5 bases, with 21 bases between them. This CDR3 has 16 residues. The CDR3 sequence is CASSGVGPGAGTEAFF. Written as DNA, the CDR3 is TGTGCCAGCTCAGGCGTGGGCCCAGGGGCTGGGACTGAAGCTTTCTTT.

The chain joins TRBV28 to TRBJ1-4; D remains ambiguous. Trimming removed 4 bases from V and 6 bases from J, with 21 bases in between. Per the germline V gene, CDR1 is MDHEN and CDR2 is SYDVKM. The CDR3 spans 17 residues. The CDR3: CASSSLARALKDEKLFF. CDR3 bases: TGTGCCAGCAGTTCACTGGCCCGGGCCCTGAAAGATGAAAAACTGTTTTTT.

This chain connects TRBV4-2 to TRBJ2-1, with D unclear. The ends were cut back, 0 bases at V and 0 bases at J, with 9 bases in the middle. Germline V gene lookup returns CDR1 LGHNA and CDR2 YNFKEQ. This CDR3 spans 16 amino acids. The CDR3 DNA sequence: TGTGCCAGCAGCCAAGATGGTGGCGGCTCCTACAATGAGCAGTTCTTC. Protein: CASSQDGGGSYNEQFF.

The V and J genes are TRBV15 and TRBJ1-5, with 9 bases identical to TRBD1. Losses at the gene ends were 6 bases for V and 7 bases for J; bases not matched to a gene: 7. The CDR3 totals 14 residues. Germline lookup yields CDR1 LNHNV and CDR2 YYDKDF (reference sequence). The CDR3 is CATSSTGGIQPQHF. Written as DNA, the CDR3 is TGTGCCACCAGTAGCACAGGGGGCATACAGCCCCAGCATTTT.

This chain uses TRBV7-9 with TRBJ1-2, with 9 nucleotides matching TRBD1. This CDR3 has 16 residues. V dropped 5 bases and J dropped 4; count of bases not matched to a gene: 11. Germline V gene sequence: CDR1 SEHNR, CDR2 FQNEAQ (reference sequence). The DNA of the CDR3 is TGTGCCAGCAGCCCCAATCAGGACAGGGGATTCTATGGCTACACCTTC. Translating it yields CASSPNQDRGFYGYTF.

The chain links TRBV21-1 to TRBJ2-2; TRBD2, the table's D call, lacks a check against the DNA. TRBV21-1 is marked as a pseudogene. This CDR3 is built from 15 residues. The CDR3: CASSKLWEGAGELFF. CDR3 coding DNA: TGTGCCAGCAGCAAACTCTGGGAGGGGGCCGGGGAGCTGTTTTTT.

The chain couples TRBV7-2 to TRBJ2-7, with D perhaps given as TRBD1 or TRBD2 (5 bases each). Trimming cost V 5 bases and J 2 bases, with 13 bases left between them. The germline gives CDR1 SGHTA, CDR2 FQGNSA. The CDR3 is 14 residues long. The CDR3 here is CASSPGRSPYEQYF. The DNA of the CDR3 is TGTGCCAGCAGCCCGGGACGGAGCCCCTACGAGCAGTACTTC. The full variable domain, with the rest looked up from reference TRBV7-2 and TRBJ2-7, is GAGVSQSPSNKVTEKGKDVELRCDPISGHTALYWYRQSLGQGLEFLIYFQGNSAPDKSGLPSDRFSAERTGGSVSTLTIQRTQQEDSAVYLCASSPGRSPYEQYFGPGTRLTVT.

The chain combines TRBV6-1 with TRBJ2-7; D is unresolved. The CDR3 consists of 11 residues. Trimming pared 2 bases from V and 4 bases from J, leaving 3 bases between. Germline lookup yields CDR1 MNHNS and CDR2 SASEGT. The CDR3 protein is CASSERYEQYF. The CDR3 DNA reads TGTGCCAGCAGTGAACGGTACGAGCAGTACTTC.

V and J are TRBV5-1 and TRBJ1-4, with 9 bases fitting TRBD1. The V gene's germline CDR1 is SGHRS and CDR2 YFSETQ. This CDR3 comprises 15 residues. V dropped 6 bases and J dropped 6; count of bases not matched to a gene: 9. CDR3 in DNA: TGCGCCAGCAACACAATGGGACAGGGTCATGAAAAACTGTTTTTT. Its translation is CASNTMGQGHEKLFF.

The chain links TRBV4-1 to TRBJ1-2; TRBD1 is a possible D gene (5 bases). Germline loops: CDR1 MGHRA, CDR2 YSYEKL. The CDR3 length is 15 residues. Trimming removed 2 bases at V and 4 bases at J, with 14 bases between. This CDR3 is CASSQLGREAYGYTF. CDR3 bases: TGCGCCAGCAGCCAACTGGGCAGGGAGGCCTATGGCTACACCTTC.

The genes are TRBV5-1 and TRBJ1-4; possible D gene TRBD1, 5 bases. The CDR3 length is 16 residues. The germline gives CDR1 SGHRS, CDR2 YFSETQ. Trimming removed 4 bases at V and 4 bases at J, with 17 bases between. CDR3 amino acids: CASSPPVGGINEKLFF. The CDR3, as DNA: TGCGCCAGCAGCCCCCCGGTGGGGGGGATTAATGAAAAACTGTTTTTT.

The chain couples TRBV4-2 to TRBJ2-7; perhaps TRBD2 as D (5 bases). The CDR3 is 17 amino acids. CDR1 LGHNA and CDR2 YNFKEQ come from the germline V gene. Trimming took off 3 bases at V and 4 bases at J, with 22 bases between the two ends. CDR3 sequence: CASSQTERPLRGYEQYF. The CDR3 nucleotides are TGTGCCAGCAGCCAGACGGAAAGGCCCTTAAGAGGGTACGAGCAGTACTTC.

The chain is built from TRBV7-8 and TRBJ2-7, with TRBD2 matching 7 bases. With V trimmed by 2 bases and J by 7 bases, 11 bases remained unmatched. Germline CDR1 SGHVS, CDR2 FQNEAQ. This CDR3 is built from 15 residues. CDR3: CASSLRASGTGEQYF. The DNA of the CDR3 is TGTGCCAGCAGCTTACGGGCTAGCGGCACGGGGGAGCAGTACTTC.

V usage is TRBV19 and J usage is TRBJ2-1; weak D call: TRBD1 (5 bases). The CDR3 is made up of 13 amino acids. CDR1 is LNHDA and CDR2 is SQIVND in the germline V gene (reference sequence). The ends were cut back, 7 bases at V and 5 bases at J, with 12 bases in the middle. The CDR3 protein is CASKTGRDNEQFF. In DNA form, the CDR3 reads TGTGCCAGTAAAACAGGTAGGGACAATGAGCAGTTCTTC.

This chain connects TRBV6-1 to TRBJ2-7; unclear D gene. Germline V gives CDR1 MNHNS, CDR2 SASEGT. CDR3 length equals 14 residues. V lost 1 base and J 0 bases, leaving 7 bases between the germline ends. CDR3 DNA: TGTGCCAGCAGTGAAGGGTACAGCTCCTACGAGCAGTACTTC. Translating it yields CASSEGYSSYEQYF.